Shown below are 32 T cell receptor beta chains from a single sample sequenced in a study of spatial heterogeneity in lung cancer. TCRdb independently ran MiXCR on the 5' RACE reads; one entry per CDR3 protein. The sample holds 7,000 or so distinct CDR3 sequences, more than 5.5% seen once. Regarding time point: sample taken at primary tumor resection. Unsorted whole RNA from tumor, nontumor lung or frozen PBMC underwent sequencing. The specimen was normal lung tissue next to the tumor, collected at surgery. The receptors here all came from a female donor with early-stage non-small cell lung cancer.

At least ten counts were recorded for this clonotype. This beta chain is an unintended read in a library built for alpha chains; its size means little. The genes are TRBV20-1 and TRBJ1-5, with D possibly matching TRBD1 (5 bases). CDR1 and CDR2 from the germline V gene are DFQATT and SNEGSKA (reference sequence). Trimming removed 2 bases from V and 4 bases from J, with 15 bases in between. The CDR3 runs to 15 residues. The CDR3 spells CSARISGPGNQPQHF. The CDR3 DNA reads TGCAGTGCTAGAATCTCAGGGCCAGGGAATCAGCCCCAGCATTTT.

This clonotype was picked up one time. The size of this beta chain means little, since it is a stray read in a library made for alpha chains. This CDR3 reads CSARDPGTDTQYF. The DNA of the CDR3 is TGCAGTGCTAGAGATCCGGGGACAGATACGCAGTATTTT. The chain combines TRBV20-1 with TRBJ2-3; tentatively, D is TRBD2 (5 bases). V was shortened by 0 bases and J by 3 bases, with 7 bases between the two germline ends. Germline V gene sequence: CDR1 DFQATT, CDR2 SNEGSKA (reference sequence). This CDR3 spans 13 amino acids.

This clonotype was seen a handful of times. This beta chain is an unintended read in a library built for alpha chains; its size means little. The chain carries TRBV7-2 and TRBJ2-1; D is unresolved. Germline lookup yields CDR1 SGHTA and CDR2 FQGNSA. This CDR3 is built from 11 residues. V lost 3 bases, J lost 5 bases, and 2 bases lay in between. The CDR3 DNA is TGTGCCAGCAGCTTGCACAATGAGCAGTTCTTC. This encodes CASSLHNEQFF.

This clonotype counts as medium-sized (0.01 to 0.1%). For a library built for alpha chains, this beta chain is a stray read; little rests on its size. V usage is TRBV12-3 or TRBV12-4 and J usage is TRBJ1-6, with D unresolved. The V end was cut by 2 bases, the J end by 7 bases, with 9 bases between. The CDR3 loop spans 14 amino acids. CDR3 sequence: CASSLIGRNSPLHF. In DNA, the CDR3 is TGTGCCAGCAGTTTAATCGGCAGGAATTCACCCCTCCACTTT.

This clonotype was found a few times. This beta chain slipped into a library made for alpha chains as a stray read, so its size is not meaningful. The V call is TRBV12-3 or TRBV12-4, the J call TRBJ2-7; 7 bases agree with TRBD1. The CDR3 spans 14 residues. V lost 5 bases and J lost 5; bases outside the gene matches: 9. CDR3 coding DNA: TGTGCCAGCAGTCTACCGCAGGGGGTAAACGAGCAGTACTTC. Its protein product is CASSLPQGVNEQYF.

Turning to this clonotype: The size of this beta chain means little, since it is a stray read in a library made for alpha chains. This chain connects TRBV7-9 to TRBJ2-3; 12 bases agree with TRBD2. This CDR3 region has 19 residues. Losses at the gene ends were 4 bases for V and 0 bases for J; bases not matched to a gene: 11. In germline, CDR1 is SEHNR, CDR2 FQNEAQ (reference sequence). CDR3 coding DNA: TGTGCCAGCAGCTGGGGTGACGGACTAGCGGGAACTAGCACAGATACGCAGTATTTT. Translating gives CASSWGDGLAGTSTDTQYF.

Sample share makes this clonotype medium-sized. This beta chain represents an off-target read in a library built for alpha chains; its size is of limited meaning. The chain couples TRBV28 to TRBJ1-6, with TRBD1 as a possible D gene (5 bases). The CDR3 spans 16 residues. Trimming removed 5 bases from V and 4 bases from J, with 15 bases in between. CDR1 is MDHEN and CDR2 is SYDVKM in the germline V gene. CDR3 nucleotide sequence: TGTGCCAGCAGTCCCTACCGGGACTCATATAATTCACCCCTCCACTTT. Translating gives CASSPYRDSYNSPLHF.

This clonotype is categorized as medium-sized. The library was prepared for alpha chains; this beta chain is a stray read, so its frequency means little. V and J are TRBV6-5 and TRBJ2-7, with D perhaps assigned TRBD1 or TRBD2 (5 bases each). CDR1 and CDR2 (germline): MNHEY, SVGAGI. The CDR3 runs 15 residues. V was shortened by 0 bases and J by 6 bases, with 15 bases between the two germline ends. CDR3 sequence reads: CASSYSKGTFREQYF. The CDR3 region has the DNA TGTGCCAGCAGTTACTCGAAGGGGACCTTCCGCGAGCAGTACTTC.

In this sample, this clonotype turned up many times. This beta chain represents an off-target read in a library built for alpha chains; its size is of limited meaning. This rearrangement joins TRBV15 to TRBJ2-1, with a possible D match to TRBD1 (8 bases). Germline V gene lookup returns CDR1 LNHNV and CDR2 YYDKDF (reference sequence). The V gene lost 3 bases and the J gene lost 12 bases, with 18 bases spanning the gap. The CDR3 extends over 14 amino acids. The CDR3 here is CATSSNVQGGLQFF. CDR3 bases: TGTGCCACCAGCAGCAACGTACAGGGGGGGTTGCAGTTCTTC.

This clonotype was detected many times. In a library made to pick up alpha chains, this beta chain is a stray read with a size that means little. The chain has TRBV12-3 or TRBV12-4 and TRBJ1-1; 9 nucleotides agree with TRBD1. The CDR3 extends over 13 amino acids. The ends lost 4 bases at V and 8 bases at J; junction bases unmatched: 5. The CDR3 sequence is CASSYGTGMEAFF. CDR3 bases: TGTGCCAGCAGTTACGGGACAGGGATGGAAGCTTTCTTT.

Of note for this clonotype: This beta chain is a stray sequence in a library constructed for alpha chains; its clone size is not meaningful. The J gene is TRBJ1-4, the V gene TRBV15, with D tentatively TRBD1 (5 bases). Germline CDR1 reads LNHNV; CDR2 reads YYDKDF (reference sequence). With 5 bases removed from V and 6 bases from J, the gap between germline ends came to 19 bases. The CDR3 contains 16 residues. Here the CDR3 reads CATSPNNKGQYEKLFF. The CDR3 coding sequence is TGTGCCACCAGCCCAAATAATAAGGGGCAGTATGAAAAACTGTTTTTT.

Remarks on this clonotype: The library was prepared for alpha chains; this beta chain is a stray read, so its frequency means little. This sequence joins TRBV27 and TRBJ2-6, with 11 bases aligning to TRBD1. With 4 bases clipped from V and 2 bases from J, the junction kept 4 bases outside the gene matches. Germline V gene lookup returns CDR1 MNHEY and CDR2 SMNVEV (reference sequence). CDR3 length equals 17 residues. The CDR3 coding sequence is TGTGCCAGCAGTTACCGGACAGGGGGCGCTGGGGCCAACGTCCTGACTTTC. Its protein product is CASSYRTGGAGANVLTF.

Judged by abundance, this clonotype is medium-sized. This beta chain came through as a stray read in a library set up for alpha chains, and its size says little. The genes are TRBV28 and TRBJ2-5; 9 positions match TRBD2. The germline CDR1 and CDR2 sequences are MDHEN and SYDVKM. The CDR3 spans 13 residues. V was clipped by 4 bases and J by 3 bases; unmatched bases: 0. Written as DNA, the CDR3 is TGTGCCAGCAGTTGGACTAGCGAAGAGACCCAGTACTTC. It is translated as CASSWTSEETQYF.

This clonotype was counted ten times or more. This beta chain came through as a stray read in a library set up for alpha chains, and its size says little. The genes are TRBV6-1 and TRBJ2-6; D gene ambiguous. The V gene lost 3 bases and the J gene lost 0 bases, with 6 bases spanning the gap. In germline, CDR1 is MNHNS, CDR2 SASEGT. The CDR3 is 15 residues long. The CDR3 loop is CASSDENSGANVLTF. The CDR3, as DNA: TGTGCCAGCAGTGACGAGAACTCTGGGGCCAACGTCCTGACTTTC.

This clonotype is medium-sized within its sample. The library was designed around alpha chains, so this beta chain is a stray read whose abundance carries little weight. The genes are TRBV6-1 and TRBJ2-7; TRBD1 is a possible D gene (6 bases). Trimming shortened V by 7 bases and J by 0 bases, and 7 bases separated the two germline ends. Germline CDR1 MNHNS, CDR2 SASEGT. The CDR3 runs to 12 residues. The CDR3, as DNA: TGTGCCAGCAAGGACAGCTCCTACGAGCAGTACTTC. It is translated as CASKDSSYEQYF.

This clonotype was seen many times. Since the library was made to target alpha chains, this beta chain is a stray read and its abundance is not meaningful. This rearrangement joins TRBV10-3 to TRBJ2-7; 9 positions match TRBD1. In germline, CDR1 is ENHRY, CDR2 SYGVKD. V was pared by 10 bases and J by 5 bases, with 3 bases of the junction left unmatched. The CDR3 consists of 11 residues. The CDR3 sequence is CATDRGDEQYF. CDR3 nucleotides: TGTGCCACGGACAGGGGAGACGAGCAGTACTTC.

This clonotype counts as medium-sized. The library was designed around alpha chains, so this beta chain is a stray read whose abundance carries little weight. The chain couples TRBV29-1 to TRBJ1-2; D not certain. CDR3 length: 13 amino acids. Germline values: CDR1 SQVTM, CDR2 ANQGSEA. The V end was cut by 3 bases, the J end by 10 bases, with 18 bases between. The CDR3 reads CSVDQLTLEDYTF. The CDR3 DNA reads TGCAGCGTTGACCAACTTACGCTTGAGGACTACACCTTC. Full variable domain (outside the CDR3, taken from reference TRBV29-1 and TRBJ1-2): SAVISQKPSRDICQRGTSLTIQCQVDSQVTMMFWYRQQPGQSLTLIATANQGSEATYESGFVIDKFPISRPNLTFSTLTVSNMSPEDSSIYLCSVDQLTLEDYTFGSGTRLTVV.

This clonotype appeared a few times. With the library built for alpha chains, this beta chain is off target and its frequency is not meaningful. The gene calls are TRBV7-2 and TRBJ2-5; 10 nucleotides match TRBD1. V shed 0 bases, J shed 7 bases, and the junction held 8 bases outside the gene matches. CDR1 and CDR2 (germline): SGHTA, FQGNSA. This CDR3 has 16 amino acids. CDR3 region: CASSLAGTGASGTQYF. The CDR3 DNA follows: TGTGCCAGCAGCTTAGCGGGGACAGGGGCTTCGGGGACCCAGTACTTC. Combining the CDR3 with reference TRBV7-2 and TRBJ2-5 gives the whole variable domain GAGVSQSPSNKVTEKGKDVELRCDPISGHTALYWYRQSLGQGLEFLIYFQGNSAPDKSGLPSDRFSAERTGGSVSTLTIQRTQQEDSAVYLCASSLAGTGASGTQYFGPGTRLLVL.

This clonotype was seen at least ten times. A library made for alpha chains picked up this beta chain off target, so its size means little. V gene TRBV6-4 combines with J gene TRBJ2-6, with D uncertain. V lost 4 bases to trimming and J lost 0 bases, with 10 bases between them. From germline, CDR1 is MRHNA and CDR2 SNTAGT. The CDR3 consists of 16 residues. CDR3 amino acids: CASSATGSSGANVLTF. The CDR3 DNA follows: TGTGCCAGCAGTGCGACGGGTTCCTCTGGGGCCAACGTCCTGACTTTC.

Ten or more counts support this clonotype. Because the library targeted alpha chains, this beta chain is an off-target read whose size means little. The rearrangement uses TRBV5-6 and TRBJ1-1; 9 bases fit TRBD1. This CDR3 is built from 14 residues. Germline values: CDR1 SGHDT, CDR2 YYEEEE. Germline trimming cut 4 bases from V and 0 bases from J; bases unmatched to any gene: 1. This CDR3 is CASSRDRVNTEAFF. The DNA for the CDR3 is TGTGCCAGCAGCCGGGACAGGGTGAACACTGAAGCTTTCTTT.

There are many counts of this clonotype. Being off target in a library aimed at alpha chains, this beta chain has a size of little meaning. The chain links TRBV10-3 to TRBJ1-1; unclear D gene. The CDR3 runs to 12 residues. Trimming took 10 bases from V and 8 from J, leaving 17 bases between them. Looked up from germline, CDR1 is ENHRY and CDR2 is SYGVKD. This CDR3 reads CATLGPNLEAFF. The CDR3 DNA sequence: TGTGCCACGCTGGGCCCCAATCTCGAAGCTTTCTTT.

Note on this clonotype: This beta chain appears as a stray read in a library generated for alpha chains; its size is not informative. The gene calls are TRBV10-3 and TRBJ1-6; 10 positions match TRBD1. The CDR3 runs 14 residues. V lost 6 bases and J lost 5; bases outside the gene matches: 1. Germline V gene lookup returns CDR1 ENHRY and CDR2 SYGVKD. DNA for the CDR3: TGTGCCATCAGGGGGACAGGGGATAATTCACCCCTCCACTTT. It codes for CAIRGTGDNSPLHF.

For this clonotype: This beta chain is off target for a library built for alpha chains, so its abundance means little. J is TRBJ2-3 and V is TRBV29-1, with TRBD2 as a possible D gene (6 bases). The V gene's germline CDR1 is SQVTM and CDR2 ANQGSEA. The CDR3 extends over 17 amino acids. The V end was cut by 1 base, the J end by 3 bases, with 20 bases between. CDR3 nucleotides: TGCAGCGTTGAAGGGCGGCGGGACGGGGCAGGTACAGATACGCAGTATTTT. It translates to CSVEGRRDGAGTDTQYF.

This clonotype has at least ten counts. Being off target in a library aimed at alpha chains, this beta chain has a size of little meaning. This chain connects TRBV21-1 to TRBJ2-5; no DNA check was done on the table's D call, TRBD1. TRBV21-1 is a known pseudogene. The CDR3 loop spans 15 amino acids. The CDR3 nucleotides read TGTGCCAGCAGCAAAGCGGACGGGAAGCGAGAGACCCAGTACTTC. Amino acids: CASSKADGKRETQYF.

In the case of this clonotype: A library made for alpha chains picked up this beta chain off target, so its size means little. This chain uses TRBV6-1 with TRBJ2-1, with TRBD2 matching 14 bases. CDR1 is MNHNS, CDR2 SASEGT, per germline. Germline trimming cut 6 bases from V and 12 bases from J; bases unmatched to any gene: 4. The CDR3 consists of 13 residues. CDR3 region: CASRGGLAGGQFF. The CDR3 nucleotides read TGTGCCAGCAGGGGTGGACTAGCGGGAGGGCAGTTCTTC.

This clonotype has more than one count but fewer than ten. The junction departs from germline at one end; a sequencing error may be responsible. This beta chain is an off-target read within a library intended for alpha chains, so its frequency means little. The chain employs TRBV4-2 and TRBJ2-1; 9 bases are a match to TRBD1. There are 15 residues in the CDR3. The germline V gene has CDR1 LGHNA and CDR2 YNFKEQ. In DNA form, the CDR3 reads TGTGCCAGCAGCCCCGGGACAGGGATTTACAATGGGCAGTTCTTC. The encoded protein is CASSPGTGIYNGQFF.

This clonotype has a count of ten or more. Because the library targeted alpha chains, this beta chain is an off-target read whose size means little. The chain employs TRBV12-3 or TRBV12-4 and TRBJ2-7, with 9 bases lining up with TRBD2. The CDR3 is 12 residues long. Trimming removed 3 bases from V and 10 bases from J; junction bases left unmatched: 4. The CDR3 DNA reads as TGTGCCAGCAGTTTGCGGGGGGGTTACCAGTACTTC. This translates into CASSLRGGYQYF.

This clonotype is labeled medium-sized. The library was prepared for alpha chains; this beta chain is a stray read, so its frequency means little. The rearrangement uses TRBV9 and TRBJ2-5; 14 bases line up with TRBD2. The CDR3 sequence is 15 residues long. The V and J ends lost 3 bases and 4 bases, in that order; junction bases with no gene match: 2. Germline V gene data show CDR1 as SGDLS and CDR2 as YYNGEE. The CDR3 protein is CASSGGTSGRETQYF. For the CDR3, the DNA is TGTGCCAGCAGCGGAGGGACTAGCGGGAGAGAGACCCAGTACTTC.

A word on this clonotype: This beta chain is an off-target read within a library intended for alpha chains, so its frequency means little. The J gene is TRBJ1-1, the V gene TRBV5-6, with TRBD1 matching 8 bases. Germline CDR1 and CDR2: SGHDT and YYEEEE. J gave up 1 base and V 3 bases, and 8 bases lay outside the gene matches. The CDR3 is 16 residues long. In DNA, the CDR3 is TGTGCCAGCAGCTGGGGCTCAGGGGGCCGGAACACTGAAGCTTTCTTT. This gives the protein CASSWGSGGRNTEAFF.

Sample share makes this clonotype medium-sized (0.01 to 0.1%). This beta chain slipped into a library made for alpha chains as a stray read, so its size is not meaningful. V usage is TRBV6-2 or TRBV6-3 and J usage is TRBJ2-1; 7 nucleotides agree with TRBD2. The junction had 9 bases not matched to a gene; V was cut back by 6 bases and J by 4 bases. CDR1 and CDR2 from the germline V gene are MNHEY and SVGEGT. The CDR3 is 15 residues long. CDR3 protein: CASRRSGVFYNEQFF. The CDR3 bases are TGTGCCAGCAGGCGGAGCGGGGTTTTTTACAATGAGCAGTTCTTC.

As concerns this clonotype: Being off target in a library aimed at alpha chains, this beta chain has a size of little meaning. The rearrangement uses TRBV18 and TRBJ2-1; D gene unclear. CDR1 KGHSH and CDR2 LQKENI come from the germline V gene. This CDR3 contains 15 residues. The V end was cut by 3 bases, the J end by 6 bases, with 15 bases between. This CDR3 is CASSPPGRVGNEQFF. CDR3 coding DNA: TGTGCCAGCTCACCCCCGGGTAGAGTGGGCAATGAGCAGTTCTTC.

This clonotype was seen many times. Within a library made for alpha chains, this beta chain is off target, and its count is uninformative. CDR3: CASSRAGVGANVLTF. CDR3 DNA: TGCGCCAGCAGCCGAGCGGGAGTTGGGGCCAACGTCCTGACTTTC. The chain carries TRBV4-1 and TRBJ2-6, with 8 bases aligning to TRBD2. The V gene's germline CDR1 is MGHRA and CDR2 YSYEKL. This CDR3 has 15 residues. Unmatched junction bases numbered 2, after V lost 4 bases and J lost 3 bases.